This T cell receptor (beta chain) comes out of a study of regulatory T cells in long-lasting Graves disease. Documented time point: persistent/refractory GD, antithyroid drugs over 5 years with positive TRAb. The authors made the TCR library using RNA they extracted from PBMCs. General study results and limits: No thyroid tissue was studied; the work used peripheral blood only.

iRepertoire HTBI primers and Arm-PCR of CDR3 regions built TCR beta libraries. TCRdb processed the multiplex PCR reads anew with MiXCR; each CDR3 protein has one entry. The repertoire has around 450,000 distinct CDR3 sequences, around a fifth of them found once; the top ten carry less than 9%. This clonotype has a count of ten or more. The antigen remains unidentified. The ends were cut back, 3 bases at V and 10 bases at J, with 13 bases in the middle. The CDR3 is 14 residues long. This receptor was taken from a female donor with Graves disease. V and J are TRBV12-3 or TRBV12-4 and TRBJ1-6; D remains unclear. The sequences come from peripheral blood mononuclear cells (PBMCs), collected when the disease was refractory, from a patient treated with antithyroid drugs. CDR3 region: CASSLLAKESPLHF. CDR3 nucleotide sequence: TGTGCCAGCAGTTTGTTGGCAAAGGAATCACCCCTCCACTTT.